This is a list of T cell receptor beta chains from one sample in a study of blood T cells in healthy people across ages. One entry per CDR3 protein results from TCRdb running MiXCR on the 5' RACE reads. The sample yields more than 600,000 distinct CDR3 sequences, 20% to 25% seen once. This sample also appeared in a second study, on T cells of mothers and their children.

Material for sequencing was blood. The receptors here all came from a boy younger than 18 in good health. The CDR3 runs from the conserved cysteine through the conserved F or W. D genes are given only for firm matches. For some rows the clone size is stated as once, few or many, or as a class when expanded; others skip it.

size	length	V	J	D	CDR3	DNA
NA	13	TRBV29-1	TRBJ2-7	TRBD2	CSVEVGRAREQYF	TGCAGCGTTGAAGTCGGGAGGGCGAGAGAGCAGTACTTC
NA	13	TRBV29-1	TRBJ2-1	TRBD1	CSVRDRVIDEQFF	TGCAGCGTCCGGGACAGGGTAATCGATGAGCAGTTCTTC
NA	13	TRBV29-1	TRBJ1-2	NA	CSVPEPGLPGYTF	TGCAGCGTGCCGGAGCCAGGGCTTCCTGGCTACACCTTC
few	15	TRBV4-1	TRBJ1-4	NA	CASSQDPSGSEKLFF	TGCGCCAGCAGCCAAGACCCTAGCGGGAGTGAAAAACTGTTTTTT
many	13	TRBV5-1	TRBJ2-7	NA	CASSLDQTYEQYF	TGCGCCAGCAGCTTGGATCAGACCTACGAGCAGTACTTC
NA	15	TRBV4-3	TRBJ1-6	TRBD1	CASSQRTGVGSPLHF	TGCGCCAGCAGCCAACGAACAGGGGTCGGTTCACCCCTCCACTTT
many	13	TRBV29-1	TRBJ1-2	NA	CSVGARQSYGYTF	TGCAGCGTTGGGGCCCGACAGTCCTATGGCTACACCTTC
few	11	TRBV7-9	TRBJ1-2	NA	CASSFWESYTF	TGTGCCAGCAGCTTTTGGGAGTCATACACCTTC
NA	16	TRBV7-3	TRBJ2-2	TRBD2	CASSQTGLAGAGELFF	TGTGCCAGCAGCCAAACCGGACTAGCGGGGGCCGGGGAGCTGTTTTTT
few	14	TRBV6-6	TRBJ2-7	NA	CASSYGSSGYEQYF	TGTGCCAGCAGTTACGGCAGTTCCGGGTACGAGCAGTACTTC
NA	14	TRBV5-5	TRBJ1-2	TRBD1	CASSWPLRQGGYTF	TGTGCCAGCAGCTGGCCCCTCCGACAGGGCGGCTACACCTTC
few	12	TRBV12-3/TRBV12-4	TRBJ2-7	NA	CARLRPPYEQYF	TGTGCCAGATTACGTCCCCCCTACGAGCAGTACTTC
NA	15	TRBV4-3	TRBJ1-5	NA	CASSQGRTSNQPQHF	TGCGCCAGCAGCCAGGGCAGAACCAGCAATCAGCCCCAGCATTTT
few	17	TRBV9	TRBJ2-6	NA	CASSVPRGVSGANVLTF	TGTGCCAGCAGCGTACCCCGAGGAGTCTCTGGGGCCAACGTCCTGACTTTC
few	15	TRBV13	TRBJ2-7	TRBD1	CASSFRQGIRYEQYF	TGTGCCAGCAGCTTTAGACAGGGGATCCGCTACGAGCAGTACTTC
NA	14	TRBV7-9	TRBJ2-7	NA	CASSGSGVPYEQYF	TGTGCCAGCAGCGGATCGGGGGTGCCCTACGAGCAGTACTTC
NA	14	TRBV7-9	TRBJ2-3	NA	CASSQARTTDTQYF	TGTGCCAGCAGCCAGGCCCGTACAACAGATACGCAGTATTTT
NA	14	TRBV5-1	TRBJ1-3	NA	CASSLGQAGNTIYF	TGCGCCAGCAGCTTGGGCCAGGCAGGAAACACCATATATTTT
few	19	TRBV4-1	TRBJ2-4	TRBD2	CASSQELAGGLGAKNIQYF	TGCGCCAGCAGCCAAGAACTAGCGGGAGGATTGGGGGCCAAAAACATTCAGTACTTC
many	12	TRBV7-9	TRBJ2-2	NA	CASSLGAGELFF	TGTGCCAGCAGCTTGGGGGCCGGGGAGCTGTTTTTT
NA	14	TRBV5-1	TRBJ2-7	NA	CASSLVAVSYEQYF	TGCGCCAGCAGCTTGGTAGCAGTATCCTACGAGCAGTACTTC
NA	14	TRBV27	TRBJ2-7	TRBD2	CASSLRAGVTKQYF	TGTGCCAGCAGTTTACGAGCGGGAGTAACCAAGCAGTACTTC
NA	11	TRBV29-1	TRBJ1-1	NA	CSGQMNTEAFF	TGCAGCGGGCAGATGAACACTGAAGCTTTCTTT
once	13	TRBV29-1	TRBJ2-3	TRBD1	CSAGTGDGDTQYF	TGCAGCGCTGGGACAGGGGACGGAGATACGCAGTATTTT
few	13	TRBV10-3	TRBJ2-6	NA	CAIRLSGANVLTF	TGTGCCATAAGACTCTCTGGGGCCAACGTCCTGACTTTC
few	13	TRBV29-1	TRBJ2-2	NA	CSVEDPLKVELFF	TGCAGCGTTGAAGATCCACTAAAGGTTGAGCTGTTTTTT
NA	14	TRBV7-2	TRBJ2-5	TRBD1	CASILQGSQETQYF	TGTGCCAGCATCTTACAGGGGAGCCAAGAGACCCAGTACTTC
NA	15	TRBV7-9	TRBJ2-3	TRBD2	CASSSAGTIPDTQYF	TGTGCCAGCAGCTCAGCCGGGACTATCCCAGATACGCAGTATTTT
NA	14	TRBV9	TRBJ2-1	NA	CASSAATAYNEQFF	TGTGCCAGCAGCGCCGCGACAGCATACAATGAGCAGTTCTTC
NA	11	TRBV7-9	TRBJ1-2	NA	CASRGGYGYTF	TGTGCCAGCAGAGGAGGGTATGGCTACACCTTC